The entry below describes one T cell receptor beta chain. This clone has more than one count but fewer than ten. This receptor's antigen is unknown. Base qualities were left out, and no much larger clone turns up one base away. This sample was included in a study of blood T cell repertoires in COVID-19 (dated by TCRdb to between 2020 and 2021). Notes on the research overall: The collaborator samples originated in the United States, Italy and Spain and spanned the acute and convalescent phases of COVID-19. Samples were obtained from the ongoing ImmuneRACE study (first 160 participants) and from 1,200 or so subjects provided by 6 global collaborators. A freely available public database, intended as a resource for researchers studying the immune response to SARS-CoV-2, is where the repertoires were released. The sample metadata nearly always contained a de-identified subject ID, COVID-19 status, age in years and sex. Where available, HLA class I and class II types were obtained from metadata supplied by the sample provider rather than from assay-based typing. Deeply sampled blood TCRbeta repertoires from subjects exposed to, actively infected with, or recovered from COVID-19 were included in the dataset. The material from the prospective study consisted of cDNA or gDNA derived from T cells, B-cell-depleted T cells, or PBMCs.

Spanning cysteine to phenylalanine, the CDR3 consists of 17 amino acids. Of all the DNA, just the CDR3 is kept, 51 bases in frame from base 1. The germline V gene (reference sequence) gives CDR1 as LGHDT and CDR2 as YNNKEL. Here V drops 1 base and J drops 4 bases, and the junction holds 12 bases not matched to any gene. Each collaborating institution followed its own protocols to collect whole blood in K2EDTA tubes. For TCRbeta analysis, collaborator samples were shipped as frozen whole blood, as isolated PBMCs, or as DNA extracted from either sample type. General findings and caveats noted by the study authors: The quantity of clinical and demographic metadata differed by source and by participant and was supplied without curation.

TCRbeta CDR3 regions were amplified from genomic DNA by means of the immunoSEQ Assay, a bias-controlled multiplex PCR. The study's own analysis went as follows. The number of nucleated cells in each sample was estimated by amplification of reference gene primers within the assay. To quantify the absolute abundance of each unique TCRbeta CDR3 rearrangement, sequence reads were collapsed and filtered. For each sample, productive Simpson clonality was calculated as the square root of Simpson's diversity index over productive rearrangements. The immuneACCESS repertoire file appears here via TCRdb, limited to in-frame rearrangements. These files lack a portion of the clones; in checked studies, under half of the deficit traces to unresolved V genes, and the cause of the others is not known. Clone size and the V and J calls come from that table; the DNA yielded D and trimming. The sample table contains about 230,000 clones; only one count was recorded for more than 70% of them. The top ten clonotypes cover approximately 9% of the sample.

The clonotype was recovered from a man aged 40-49 years with active or convalescent COVID-19. The receptor chain draws on TRBV3-1 (or the pseudogene TRBV3-2) and TRBJ1-2; a stretch of 7 junction bases matches TRBD1. Sequencing was done on a sample of peripheral blood. The CDR3 sequence is CASSQARPDRAGYGYTF. In nucleotide form, the sequence is TGTGCCAGCAGCCAAGCCCGCCCAGACAGGGCGGGCTATGGCTACACCTTC.